The T cell receptor (beta chain) under discussion was sequenced for a study of glioma-infiltrating T cells. Background on the study: Presurgical dexamethasone in glioma patients lasted six or fewer days. General observations from the study: Non-neoplastic patients had below-expected tissue-blood divergence, while all gliomas exceeded expectation.

The iRepertoire nested amplicon-rescue multiplex PCR amplified TCR alpha and beta CDR3s from RNA. One entry per CDR3 protein, called by TCRdb with MiXCR from the multiplex PCR reads. The sample has 300,000 to 400,000 distinct CDR3 sequences; 41% are singletons. CDR1 and CDR2 (germline): MNHEY, SMNVEV (reference sequence). The CDR3 totals 14 residues. The V end lost 3 bases, the J end lost 1 base, and 10 bases lay between the germline ends. This clonotype was recorded many times. The antigen is not known. This rearrangement joins TRBV27 to TRBJ2-7, with D perhaps matching TRBD2 (6 bases). The receptor was isolated from a human donor with low-grade glioma or glioblastoma, undergoing nonglioma brain surgery, or in good health (not recorded which). Sequenced input: glioma tissue, nonneoplastic brain tissue, or PBMCs (not recorded which). In DNA, the CDR3 is TGTGCCAGCAGTTTGGGGAGGCCATCCTACGAGCAGTACTTC. It codes for CASSLGRPSYEQYF.